This is a list of T cell receptor beta chains from one sample in a study of T cell responses to AZD1222 COVID-19 vaccine. Clones were read by immunoSEQ multiplex PCR, and TCRdb kept only the in-frame ones, dropping some. The sample consists of around 92,000 clones, approximately 90% of them appearing once. This specimen was peripheral blood, taken on day 0 of AZD1222 vaccination. These receptors were obtained from an adult in good health. CDR3s include the opening cysteine and the closing phenylalanine or tryptophan. The D gene is left open where the match is weak. Clone size is stated in some rows and not others, as once, few, many or a class when expanded.

V gene | D gene | clone size | CDR3 protein
TRBV2 | - | - | CARRGGEETQYF
TRBV19 | TRBD1 | - | CASRRDRSSYEQYF
TRBV28 | - | - | CASSLGVEVEAFF
TRBV5-5 | - | once | CASSYEGSVAGWYHEQFF
TRBV2 | - | - | CASSTDTPARQPQHF
TRBV4-1 | - | - | CASSHSEGLYGYTF
TRBV7-2 | TRBD1 | - | CASSSFDRGYEQYF
TRBV4-3 | - | once | CASSQGGGTYQPQHF
TRBV4-3 | TRBD1 | - | CASSQPTGQGFGYTF
TRBV4-2 | - | - | CASSQDRPVNQPQHF
TRBV7-8 | - | - | CASSLGGGLPTEAFF
TRBV2 | - | - | CASSDRYSNQPQHF
TRBV27 | TRBD1 | - | CASGDRGNEKLFF
TRBV6-5 | TRBD1 | - | CASSPTGRDGYTF
TRBV6-2/TRBV6-3 | TRBD2 | - | CASSGGVYNEQFF
TRBV3-1/TRBV3-2 | - | - | CASSQEGAETQYF
TRBV9 | - | - | CASSGMYTEAFF
TRBV6-5 | TRBD2 | few | CASRGLAGVGELFF
TRBV21-1 | - | - | CASNWTFAYEQYF
TRBV7-3 | TRBD2 | - | CASSLRGSGGRAEEQFF
TRBV9 | - | - | CASSERPPGLLGTDTQYF
TRBV19 | - | - | CASSIQDNQPQHF
TRBV28 | TRBD2 | - | CASSLWAGGGTAKNIQYF
TRBV7-9 | - | - | CASSGVEELFF
TRBV5-8 | TRBD1 | - | CASSRQGLGLDTIYF
TRBV7-2 | - | once | CASSLALGGSGNIQYF
TRBV30 | - | - | CAWSGSGDYGYTF